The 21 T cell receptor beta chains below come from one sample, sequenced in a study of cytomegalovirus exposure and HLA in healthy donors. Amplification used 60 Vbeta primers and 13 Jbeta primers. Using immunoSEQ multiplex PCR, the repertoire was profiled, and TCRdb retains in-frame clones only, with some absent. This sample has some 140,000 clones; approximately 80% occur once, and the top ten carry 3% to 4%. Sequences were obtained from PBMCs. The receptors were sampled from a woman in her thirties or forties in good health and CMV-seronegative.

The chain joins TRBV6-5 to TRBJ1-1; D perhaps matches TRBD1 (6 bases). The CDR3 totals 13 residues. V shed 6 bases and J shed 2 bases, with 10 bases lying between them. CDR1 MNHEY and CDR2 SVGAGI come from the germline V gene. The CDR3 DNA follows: TGTGCCAGCAGGTCGACAGGAAACACTGAAGCTTTCTTT. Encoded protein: CASRSTGNTEAFF.

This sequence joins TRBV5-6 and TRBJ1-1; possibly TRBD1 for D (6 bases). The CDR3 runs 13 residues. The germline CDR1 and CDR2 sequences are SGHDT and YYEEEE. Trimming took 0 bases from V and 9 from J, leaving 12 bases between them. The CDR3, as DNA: TGTGCCAGCAGCTTGGCAGGGGCCGGGAAAGCTTTCTTT. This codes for CASSLAGAGKAFF.

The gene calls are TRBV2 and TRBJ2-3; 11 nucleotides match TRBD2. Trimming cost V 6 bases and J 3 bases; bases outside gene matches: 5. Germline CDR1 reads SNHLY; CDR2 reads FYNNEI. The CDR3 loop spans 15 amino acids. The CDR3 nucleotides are TGTGCCAGCAGCGCCACTAGCGGGAGTACAGATACGCAGTATTTT. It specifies CASSATSGSTDTQYF.

CDR3 region: CASSPGAGGSETQYF. CDR3 nucleotide sequence: TGCGCCAGCAGCCCAGGGGCGGGAGGGAGTGAGACCCAGTACTTC. The rearrangement joins TRBV5-1 to TRBJ2-5; 9 nucleotides match TRBD2. Germline-derived CDR1 and CDR2 are SGHRS and YFSETQ. V lost 4 bases, J lost 5 bases, and 9 bases stayed unmatched. CDR3 length: 15 amino acids.

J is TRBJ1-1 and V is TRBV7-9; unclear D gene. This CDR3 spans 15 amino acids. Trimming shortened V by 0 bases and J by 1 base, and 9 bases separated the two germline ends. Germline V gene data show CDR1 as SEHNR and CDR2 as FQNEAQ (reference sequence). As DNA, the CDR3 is TGTGCCAGCAGCTTAGCCTTGCGGCAGAACACTGAAGCTTTCTTT. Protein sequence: CASSLALRQNTEAFF. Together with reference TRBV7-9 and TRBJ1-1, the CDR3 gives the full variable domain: DTGVSQNPRHKITKRGQNVTFRCDPISEHNRLYWYRQTLGQGPEFLTYFQNEAQLEKSRLLSDRFSAERPKGSFSTLEIQRTEQGDSAMYLCASSLALRQNTEAFFGQGTRLTVV.

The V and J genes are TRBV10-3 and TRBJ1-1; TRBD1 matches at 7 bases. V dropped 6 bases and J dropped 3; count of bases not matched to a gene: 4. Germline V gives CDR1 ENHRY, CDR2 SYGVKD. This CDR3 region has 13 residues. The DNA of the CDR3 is TGTGCCATCAGCCCAACAGGGGACACTGAAGCTTTCTTT. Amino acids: CAISPTGDTEAFF.

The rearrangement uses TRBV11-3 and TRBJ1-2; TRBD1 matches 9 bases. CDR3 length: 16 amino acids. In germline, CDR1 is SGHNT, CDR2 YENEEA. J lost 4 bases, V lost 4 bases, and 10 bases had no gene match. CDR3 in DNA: TGTGCCAGCAGCTACGGGACAGGGCCTTTTGGCTATGGCTACACCTTC. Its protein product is CASSYGTGPFGYGYTF.

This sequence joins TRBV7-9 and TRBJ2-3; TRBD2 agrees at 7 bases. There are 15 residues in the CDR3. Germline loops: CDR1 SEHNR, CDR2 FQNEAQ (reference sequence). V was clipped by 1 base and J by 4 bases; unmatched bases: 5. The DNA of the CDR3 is TGTGCCAGCAGCTTAGGAATTAGCGGGCCAGATACGCAGTATTTT. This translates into CASSLGISGPDTQYF. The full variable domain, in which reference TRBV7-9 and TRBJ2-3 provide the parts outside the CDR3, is DTGVSQNPRHKITKRGQNVTFRCDPISEHNRLYWYRQTLGQGPEFLTYFQNEAQLEKSRLLSDRFSAERPKGSFSTLEIQRTEQGDSAMYLCASSLGISGPDTQYFGPGTRLTVL.

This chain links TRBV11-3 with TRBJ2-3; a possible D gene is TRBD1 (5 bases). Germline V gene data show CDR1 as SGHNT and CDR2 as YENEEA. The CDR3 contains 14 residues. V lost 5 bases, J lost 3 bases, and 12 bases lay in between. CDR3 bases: TGTGCCAGCAGCAGGCCAGGGAAAACAGATACGCAGTATTTT. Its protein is CASSRPGKTDTQYF.

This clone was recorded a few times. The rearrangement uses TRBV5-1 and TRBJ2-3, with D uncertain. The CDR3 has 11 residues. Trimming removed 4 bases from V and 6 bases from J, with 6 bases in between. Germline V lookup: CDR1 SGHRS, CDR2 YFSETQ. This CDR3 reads CASSAVDTQYF. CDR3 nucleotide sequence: TGCGCCAGCAGCGCGGTGGATACGCAGTATTTT.

The DNA for the CDR3 is TGTGCCATCAGTATCGGGACAGGAACCTACGAGCAGTACTTC. This codes for CAISIGTGTYEQYF. The genes are TRBV10-3 and TRBJ2-7; 8 bases are a match to TRBD1. The CDR3 spans 14 residues. Looked up from germline, CDR1 is ENHRY and CDR2 is SYGVKD. The V and J ends lost 5 bases and 2 bases, in that order; junction bases with no gene match: 5.

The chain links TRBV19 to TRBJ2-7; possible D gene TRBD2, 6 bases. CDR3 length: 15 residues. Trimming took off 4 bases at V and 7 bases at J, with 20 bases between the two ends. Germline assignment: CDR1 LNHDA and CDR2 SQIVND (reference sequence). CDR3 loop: CASSRSGGRIEEQYF. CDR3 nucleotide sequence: TGTGCCAGTAGTAGGTCTGGAGGGAGGATCGAGGAGCAGTACTTC. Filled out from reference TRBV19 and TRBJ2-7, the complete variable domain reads DGGITQSPKYLFRKEGQNVTLSCEQNLNHDAMYWYRQDPGQGLRLIYYSQIVNDFQKGDIAEGYSVSREKKESFPLTVTSAQKNPTAFYLCASSRSGGRIEEQYFGPGTRLTVT.

CDR3 loop: CASSFEYQETQYF. DNA for the CDR3: TGTGCCAGCAGCTTCGAGTACCAAGAGACCCAGTACTTC. The chain couples TRBV11-3 to TRBJ2-5; D uncertain. CDR1 and CDR2 (germline): SGHNT, YENEEA. The V gene lost 3 bases and the J gene lost 0 bases, with 5 bases spanning the gap. The CDR3 extends over 13 amino acids. The full variable domain, completed using reference TRBV11-3 and TRBJ2-5, is EAGVVQSPRYKIIEKKQPVAFWCNPISGHNTLYWYLQNLGQGPELLIRYENEEAVDDSQLPKDRFSAERLKGVDSTLKIQPAELGDSAVYLCASSFEYQETQYFGPGTRLLVL.

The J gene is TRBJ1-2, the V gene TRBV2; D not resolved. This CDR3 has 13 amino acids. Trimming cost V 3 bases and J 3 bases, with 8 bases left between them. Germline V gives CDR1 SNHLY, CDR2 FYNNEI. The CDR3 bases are TGTGCCAGCAGTGAGAGGGCAGACTATGGCTACACCTTC. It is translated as CASSERADYGYTF. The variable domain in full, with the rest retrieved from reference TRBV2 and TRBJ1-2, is EPEVTQTPSHQVTQMGQEVILRCVPISNHLYFYWYRQILGQKVEFLVSFYNNEISEKSEIFDDQFSVERPDGSNFTLKIRSTKLEDSAMYFCASSERADYGYTFGSGTRLTVV.

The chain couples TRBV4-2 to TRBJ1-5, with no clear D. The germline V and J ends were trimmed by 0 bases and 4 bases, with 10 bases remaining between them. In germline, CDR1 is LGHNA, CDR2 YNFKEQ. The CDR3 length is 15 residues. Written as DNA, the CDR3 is TGTGCCAGCAGCCAAGATGAGTCCATAAATCAGCCCCAGCATTTT. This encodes CASSQDESINQPQHF.

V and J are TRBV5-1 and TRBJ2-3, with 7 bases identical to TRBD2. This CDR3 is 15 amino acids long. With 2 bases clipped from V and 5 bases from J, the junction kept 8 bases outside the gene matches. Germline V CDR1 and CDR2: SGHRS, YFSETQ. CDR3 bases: TGCGCCAGCAGCTTTGGAACTAGCGTTGGAGATACGCAGTATTTT. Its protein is CASSFGTSVGDTQYF. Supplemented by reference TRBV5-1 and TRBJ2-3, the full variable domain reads KAGVTQTPRYLIKTRGQQVTLSCSPISGHRSVSWYQQTPGQGLQFLFEYFSETQRNKGNFPGRFSGRQFSNSRSEMNVSTLELGDSALYLCASSFGTSVGDTQYFGPGTRLTVL.

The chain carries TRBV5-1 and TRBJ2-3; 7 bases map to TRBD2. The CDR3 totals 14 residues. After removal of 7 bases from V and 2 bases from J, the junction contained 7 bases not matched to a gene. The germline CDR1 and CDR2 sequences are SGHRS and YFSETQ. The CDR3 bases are TGCGCCAGCTCACTAGCGTCCATCACAGATACGCAGTATTTT. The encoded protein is CASSLASITDTQYF.

In DNA form, the CDR3 reads TGCAGCGTTGCAGGGGGGGAAGCTTTCTTT. It translates to CSVAGGEAFF. The V gene is TRBV29-1, the J gene TRBJ1-1; 7 nucleotides line up with TRBD1. Per the germline V gene, CDR1 is SQVTM and CDR2 is ANQGSEA. The CDR3 has 10 amino acids. The V segment lost 4 bases and the J segment 8 bases; nucleotides outside the gene matches: 1.

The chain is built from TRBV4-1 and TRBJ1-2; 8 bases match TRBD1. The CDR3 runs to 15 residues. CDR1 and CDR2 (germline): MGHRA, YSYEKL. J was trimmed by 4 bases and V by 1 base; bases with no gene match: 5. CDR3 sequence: CASSQVQGAGYGYTF. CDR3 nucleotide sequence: TGCGCCAGCAGCCAAGTTCAGGGGGCCGGCTATGGCTACACCTTC.

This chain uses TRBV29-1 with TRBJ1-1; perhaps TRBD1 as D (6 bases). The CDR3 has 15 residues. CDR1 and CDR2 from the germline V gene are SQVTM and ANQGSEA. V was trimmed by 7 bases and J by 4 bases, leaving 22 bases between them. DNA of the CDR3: TGCAGCGCTGGGAGGGACATATTGGGGTCCACTGAAGCTTTCTTT. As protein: CSAGRDILGSTEAFF.

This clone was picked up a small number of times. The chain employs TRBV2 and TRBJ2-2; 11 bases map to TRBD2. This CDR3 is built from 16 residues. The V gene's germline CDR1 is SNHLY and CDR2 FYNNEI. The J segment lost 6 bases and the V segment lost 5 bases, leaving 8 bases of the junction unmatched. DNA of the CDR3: TGTGCCAGCAGTTTGCAGGGACTAGCGGACTCCGGGGAGCTGTTTTTT. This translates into CASSLQGLADSGELFF.